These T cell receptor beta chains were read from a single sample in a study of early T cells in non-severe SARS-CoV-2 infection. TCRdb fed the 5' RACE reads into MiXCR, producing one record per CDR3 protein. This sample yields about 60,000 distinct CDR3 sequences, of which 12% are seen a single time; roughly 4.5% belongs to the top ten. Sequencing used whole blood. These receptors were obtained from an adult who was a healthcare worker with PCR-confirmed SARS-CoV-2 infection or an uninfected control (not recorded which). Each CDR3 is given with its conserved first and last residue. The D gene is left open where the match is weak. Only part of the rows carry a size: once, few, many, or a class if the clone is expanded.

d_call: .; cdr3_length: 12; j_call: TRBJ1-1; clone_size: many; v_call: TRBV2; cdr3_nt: TGTGCCAGCAGTGATATCTTGGCTGAAGCTTTCTTT; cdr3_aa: CASSDILAEAFF
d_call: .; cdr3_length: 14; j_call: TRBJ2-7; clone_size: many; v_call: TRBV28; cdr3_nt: TGTGCCAGCAGTTCCAACCACAGGCGAGGGGAGCAGTACTTC; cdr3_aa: CASSSNHRRGEQYF
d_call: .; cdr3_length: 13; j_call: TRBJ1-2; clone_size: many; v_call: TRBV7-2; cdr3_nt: TGTGCCAGCAGCTCAGGACAGCGCTATGGCTACACCTTC; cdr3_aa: CASSSGQRYGYTF
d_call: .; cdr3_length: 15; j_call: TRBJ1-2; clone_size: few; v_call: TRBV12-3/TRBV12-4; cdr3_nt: TGTGCCAGCAGTTTTAGCGGGGCAGGGAACTATGGCTACACCTTC; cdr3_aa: CASSFSGAGNYGYTF
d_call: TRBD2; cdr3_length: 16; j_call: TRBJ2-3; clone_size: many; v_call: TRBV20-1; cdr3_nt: TGCAGTGCTAGAGATAATGTGGCGGGGGTAGGGGATACGCAGTATTTT; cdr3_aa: CSARDNVAGVGDTQYF
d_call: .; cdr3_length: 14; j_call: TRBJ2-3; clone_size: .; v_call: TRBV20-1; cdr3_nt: TGCAGTGCTAGGGCCGGGGGGCCGGAAGATACGCAGTATTTT; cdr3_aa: CSARAGGPEDTQYF
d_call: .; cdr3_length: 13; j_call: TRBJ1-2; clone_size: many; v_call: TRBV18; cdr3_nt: TGTGCCAGCTCACCCGCTGATTCCTATGGCTACACCTTC; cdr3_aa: CASSPADSYGYTF
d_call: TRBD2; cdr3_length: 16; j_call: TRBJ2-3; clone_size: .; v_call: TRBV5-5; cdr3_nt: TGTGCCAGCAGTCCCGGACTAGCGGGAGGCGCAGATACGCAGTATTTT; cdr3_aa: CASSPGLAGGADTQYF
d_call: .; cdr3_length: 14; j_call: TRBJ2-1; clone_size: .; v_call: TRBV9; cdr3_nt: TGTGCCAGCAGCGAGGCAGGGGCCCTGGGTGAGCAGTTCTTC; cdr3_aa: CASSEAGALGEQFF
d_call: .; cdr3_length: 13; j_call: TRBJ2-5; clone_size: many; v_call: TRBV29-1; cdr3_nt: TGCAGCGTTGTGGGCAGGGGATTTGAGACCCAGTACTTC; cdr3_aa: CSVVGRGFETQYF
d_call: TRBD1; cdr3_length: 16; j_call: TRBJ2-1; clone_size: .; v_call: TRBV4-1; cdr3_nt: TGCGCCAGCAGCCAAGGTCCGGGACAGGGGTTGAATGAGCAGTTCTTC; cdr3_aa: CASSQGPGQGLNEQFF
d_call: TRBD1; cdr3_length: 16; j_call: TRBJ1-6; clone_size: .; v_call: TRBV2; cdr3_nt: TGTGCCAGCGGAGACAGGGAGGCCTCCTATAATTCACCCCTCCACTTT; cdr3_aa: CASGDREASYNSPLHF
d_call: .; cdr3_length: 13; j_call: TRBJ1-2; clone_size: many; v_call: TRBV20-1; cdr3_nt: TGCAGTGCTACGTCAGAGTTAGCGGATGGCTACACCTTC; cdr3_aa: CSATSELADGYTF
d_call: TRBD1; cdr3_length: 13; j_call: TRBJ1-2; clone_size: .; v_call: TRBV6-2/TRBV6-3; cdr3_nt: TGTGCCAGCAGTCCACAGGGGAACTATGGCTACACCTTC; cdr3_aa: CASSPQGNYGYTF
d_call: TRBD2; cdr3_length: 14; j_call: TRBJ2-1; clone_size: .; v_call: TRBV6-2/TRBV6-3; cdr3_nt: TGTGCCAGCAGCCCCCTAGCGGGTTACAGTGAGCAGTTCTTC; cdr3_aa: CASSPLAGYSEQFF
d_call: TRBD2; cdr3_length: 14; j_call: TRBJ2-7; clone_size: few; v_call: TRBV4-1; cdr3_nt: TGCGCCAGCAGCCAAGTAGCGGGAGACCGCGAGCAGTACTTC; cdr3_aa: CASSQVAGDREQYF
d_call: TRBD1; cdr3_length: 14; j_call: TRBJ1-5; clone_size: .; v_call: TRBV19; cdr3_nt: TGTGCCAGTAGTCCTCAGGGGGCTGGTCAGCCCCAGCATTTT; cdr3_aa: CASSPQGAGQPQHF
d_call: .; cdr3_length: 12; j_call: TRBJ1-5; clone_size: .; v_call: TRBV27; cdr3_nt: TGTGCCAGCAGTAGCCGGAATCAGCCCCAGCATTTT; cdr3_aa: CASSSRNQPQHF
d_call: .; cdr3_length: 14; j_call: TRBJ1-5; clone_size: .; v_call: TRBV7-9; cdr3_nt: TGTGCCAGCAGCCCGTCAGGGGGCAATCAGCCCCAGCATTTT; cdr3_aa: CASSPSGGNQPQHF
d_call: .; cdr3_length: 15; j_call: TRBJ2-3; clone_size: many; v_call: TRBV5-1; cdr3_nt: TGCGCCAGCAGCCTCGGGGGATCGGGTACAGATACGCAGTATTTT; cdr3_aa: CASSLGGSGTDTQYF
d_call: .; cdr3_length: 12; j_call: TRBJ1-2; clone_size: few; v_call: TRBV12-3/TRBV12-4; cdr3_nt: TGTGCCAGCAGTTTACTAGGGTATGGCTACACCTTC; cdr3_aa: CASSLLGYGYTF
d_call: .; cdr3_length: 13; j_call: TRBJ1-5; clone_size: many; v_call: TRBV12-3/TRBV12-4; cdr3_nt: TGTGCCAGCAGTTCCCTCGGCAATCAGCCCCAGCATTTT; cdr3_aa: CASSSLGNQPQHF
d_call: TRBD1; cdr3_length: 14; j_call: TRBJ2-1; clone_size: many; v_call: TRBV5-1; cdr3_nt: TGCGCCAGCAGCCGGGACAGGAGAAACAATGAGCAGTTCTTC; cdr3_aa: CASSRDRRNNEQFF
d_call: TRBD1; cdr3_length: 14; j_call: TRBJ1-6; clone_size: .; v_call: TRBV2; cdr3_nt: TGTGCCAGCAGCGGACAGGCTTCGGCTTCACCCCTCCACTTT; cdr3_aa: CASSGQASASPLHF
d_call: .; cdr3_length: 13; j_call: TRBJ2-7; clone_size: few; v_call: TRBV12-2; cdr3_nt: TGTGCAAGTCGCTCCAGGGTTTCCTACGAGCAGTACTTC; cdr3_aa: CASRSRVSYEQYF
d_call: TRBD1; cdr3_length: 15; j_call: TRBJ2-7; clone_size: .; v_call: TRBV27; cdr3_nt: TGTGCCAGCAGAAGAACCGGGACAGGGCCCTACGAGCAGTACTTC; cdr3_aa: CASRRTGTGPYEQYF
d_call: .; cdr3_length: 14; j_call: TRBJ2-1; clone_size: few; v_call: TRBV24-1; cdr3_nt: TGTGCCACCAGAGACAGCAAGGGGTACAATGAGCAGTTCTTC; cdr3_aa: CATRDSKGYNEQFF
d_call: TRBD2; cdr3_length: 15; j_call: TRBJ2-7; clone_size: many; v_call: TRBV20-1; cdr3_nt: TGCAGTGCTTCAGACCGCGGGGCGGGGGGCACCGAGCAGTACTTC; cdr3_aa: CSASDRGAGGTEQYF
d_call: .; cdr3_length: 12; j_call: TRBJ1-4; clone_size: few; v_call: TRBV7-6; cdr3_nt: TGTGCCAGCAGCCCCCCCGGTGAAAAACTGTTTTTT; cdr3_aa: CASSPPGEKLFF
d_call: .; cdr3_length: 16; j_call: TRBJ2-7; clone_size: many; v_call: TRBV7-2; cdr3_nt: TGTGCCAGCAGCTTAGATGGCACAACATTCTCCTACGAGCAGTACTTC; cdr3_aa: CASSLDGTTFSYEQYF
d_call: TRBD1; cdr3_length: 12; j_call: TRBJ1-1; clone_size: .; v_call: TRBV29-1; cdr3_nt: TGCAGCTCTACCCAAGGGACAGGAGAAGCTTTCTTT; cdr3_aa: CSSTQGTGEAFF
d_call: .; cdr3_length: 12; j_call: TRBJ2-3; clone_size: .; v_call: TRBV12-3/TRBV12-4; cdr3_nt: TGTGCCAGCAGCCTTAGTAGAGATACGCAGTATTTT; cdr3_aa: CASSLSRDTQYF
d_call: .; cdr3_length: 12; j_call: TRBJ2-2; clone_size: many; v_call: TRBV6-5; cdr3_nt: TGTGCCAGCAACCAACCGCCCGGGGAGCTGTTTTTT; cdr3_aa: CASNQPPGELFF